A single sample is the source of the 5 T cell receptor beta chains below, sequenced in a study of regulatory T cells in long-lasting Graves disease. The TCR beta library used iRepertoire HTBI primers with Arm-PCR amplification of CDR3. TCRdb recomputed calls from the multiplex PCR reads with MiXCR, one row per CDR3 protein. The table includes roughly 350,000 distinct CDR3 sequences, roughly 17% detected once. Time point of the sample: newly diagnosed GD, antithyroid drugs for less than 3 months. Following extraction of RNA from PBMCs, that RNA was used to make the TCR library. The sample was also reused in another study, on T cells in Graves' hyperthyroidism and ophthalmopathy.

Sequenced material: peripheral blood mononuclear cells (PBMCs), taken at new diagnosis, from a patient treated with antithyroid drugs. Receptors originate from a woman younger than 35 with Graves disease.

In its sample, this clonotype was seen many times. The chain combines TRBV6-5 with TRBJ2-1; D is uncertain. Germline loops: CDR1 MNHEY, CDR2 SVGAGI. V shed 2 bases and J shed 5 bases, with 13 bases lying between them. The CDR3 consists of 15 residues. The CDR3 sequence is CASSYSGGRNNEQFF. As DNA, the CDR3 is TGTGCCAGCAGTTACAGTGGCGGAAGGAACAATGAGCAGTTCTTC.

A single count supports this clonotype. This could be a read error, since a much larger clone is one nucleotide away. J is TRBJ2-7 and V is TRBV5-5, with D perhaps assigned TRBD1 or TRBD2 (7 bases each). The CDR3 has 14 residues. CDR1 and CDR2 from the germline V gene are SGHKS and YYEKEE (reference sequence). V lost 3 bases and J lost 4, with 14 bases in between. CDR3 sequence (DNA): TGTGCCAGCAGCTGGGAGGGACAGTCATACGAGCAGTACTTC. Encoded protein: CASSWEGQSYEQYF.

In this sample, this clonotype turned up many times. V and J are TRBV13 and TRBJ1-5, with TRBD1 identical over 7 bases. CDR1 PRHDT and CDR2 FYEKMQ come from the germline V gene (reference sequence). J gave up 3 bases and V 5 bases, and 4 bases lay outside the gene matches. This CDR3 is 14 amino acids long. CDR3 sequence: CASSQGGNNQPQHF. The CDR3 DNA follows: TGTGCCAGCAGCCAGGGGGGAAACAATCAGCCCCAGCATTTT.

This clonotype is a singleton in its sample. Written as DNA, the CDR3 is TGTGCCAGCACGAAAGCGGGCTCGAACAATGAGCAGTTCTTC. Translation gives CASTKAGSNNEQFF. The gene calls are TRBV9 and TRBJ2-1, with a tentative D call TRBD2 (6 bases). Per the germline V gene, CDR1 is SGDLS and CDR2 is YYNGEE. V was clipped by 6 bases and J by 5 bases, with 15 bases between them. The CDR3 sequence is 14 residues long.

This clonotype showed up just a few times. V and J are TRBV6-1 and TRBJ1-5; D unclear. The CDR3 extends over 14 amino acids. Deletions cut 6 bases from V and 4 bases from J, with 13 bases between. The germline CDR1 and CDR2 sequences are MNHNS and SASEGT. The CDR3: CASSDRLRNQPQHF. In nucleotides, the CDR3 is TGTGCCAGCAGCGATCGATTAAGGAATCAGCCCCAGCATTTT.